The 28 T cell receptor beta chains presented below share a single source sample, sequenced in a study of cytomegalovirus exposure and HLA in healthy donors. Both 60 Vbeta primers and 13 Jbeta primers went into the PCR. Data came from immunoSEQ multiplex PCR; TCRdb stores just in-frame clones and leaves some out. This repertoire comprises about 55,000 clones; its ten largest clones make up roughly 9.6%. Sequencing used PBMCs. The receptor source for this set is a man aged 50 or older in good health and CMV-seropositive.

This sequence joins TRBV18 and TRBJ2-3; the D gene is possibly TRBD1 (7 bases). The germline V and J ends were trimmed by 6 bases and 1 base, with 17 bases remaining between them. CDR1 and CDR2 (germline): KGHSH, LQKENI. The CDR3 runs to 16 residues. CDR3 DNA: TGTGCCAGCTCGGAGAACAGGGGCGGGGGCACAGATACGCAGTATTTT. Protein: CASSENRGGGTDTQYF.

The rearrangement uses TRBV6-5 and TRBJ2-5; 15 bases align to TRBD2. Trimming removed 2 bases from V and 4 bases from J; junction bases left unmatched: 2. Germline loops: CDR1 MNHEY, CDR2 SVGAGI. The CDR3 covers 16 residues. The CDR3 sequence is CASSYQGLAGGETQYF. CDR3 bases: TGTGCCAGCAGTTACCAGGGACTAGCGGGGGGAGAGACCCAGTACTTC.

V usage is TRBV2 and J usage is TRBJ2-5; the D gene is possibly TRBD1 (6 bases). This CDR3 spans 15 amino acids. The ends were cut back, 6 bases at V and 2 bases at J, with 16 bases in the middle. The germline V gene encodes CDR1 SNHLY and CDR2 FYNNEI. CDR3 nucleotides: TGTGCCAGCAGGGAACAGGGCCTTAGTCAAGAGACCCAGTACTTC. Translation gives CASREQGLSQETQYF.

The chain employs TRBV6-5 and TRBJ2-1; D possibly corresponds to TRBD1 (6 bases). Trimming cost V 6 bases and J 0 bases, with 12 bases left between them. CDR1 is MNHEY, CDR2 SVGAGI, per germline. The CDR3 contains 15 residues. In DNA, the CDR3 is TGTGCCAGCAGACCAACAGGGAGCTCCTACAATGAGCAGTTCTTC. Translation gives CASRPTGSSYNEQFF.

This rearrangement joins TRBV6-5 to TRBJ2-7, with 7 bases matching TRBD1. V lost 5 bases and J lost 5; bases outside the gene matches: 12. The CDR3 spans 15 residues. Germline CDR1 MNHEY, CDR2 SVGAGI. The CDR3 DNA reads TGTGCCAGCAGTGGAGTTGACACAGGGGCGCACGAGCAGTACTTC. It yields the protein CASSGVDTGAHEQYF.

The chain links TRBV27 to TRBJ2-7, with 7 bases matching TRBD2. The CDR3 is made up of 13 amino acids. Germline CDR1 and CDR2: MNHEY and SMNVEV (reference sequence). J gave up 4 bases and V 9 bases, and 9 bases lay outside the gene matches. The CDR3 nucleotides read TGTGCCAGTGGAGGGGCGGGAGCTTACGAGCAGTACTTC. It encodes CASGGAGAYEQYF.

This chain joins TRBV18 and TRBJ2-5; TRBD1 agrees at 12 bases. The CDR3 contains 15 residues. Germline values: CDR1 KGHSH, CDR2 LQKENI. The J segment lost 4 bases and the V segment lost 3 bases, leaving 3 bases of the junction unmatched. The CDR3 DNA sequence: TGTGCCAGCTCACCGGGACAGGGGGCGTCAGAGACCCAGTACTTC. It codes for CASSPGQGASETQYF.

V and J are TRBV5-1 and TRBJ2-1; TRBD2 agrees at 11 bases. V was pared by 4 bases and J by 0 bases, with 9 bases of the junction left unmatched. Germline V gene sequence: CDR1 SGHRS, CDR2 YFSETQ. CDR3 length: 18 residues. CDR3 nucleotides: TGCGCCAGCAGCGGAATCGGGACTAGCGGATTCTCCTACAATGAGCAGTTCTTC. Translation gives CASSGIGTSGFSYNEQFF.

The V gene is TRBV11-2, the J gene TRBJ2-4; 12 bases fit TRBD2. The trim removed 6 bases at V and 0 bases at J, leaving 0 bases unmatched. CDR1 SGHAT and CDR2 FQNNGV come from the germline V gene. This CDR3 has 15 residues. The CDR3 sequence: CASRGLAGAKNIQYF. The CDR3 region has the DNA TGTGCCAGCAGGGGACTAGCGGGAGCCAAAAACATTCAGTACTTC.

The chain carries TRBV28 and TRBJ1-2; D gene unclear. CDR1 and CDR2 (germline): MDHEN, SYDVKM. The CDR3 sequence is 14 residues long. With 4 bases removed from V and 0 bases from J, the gap between germline ends came to 9 bases. The CDR3 reads CASSSSPANYGYTF. The CDR3 nucleotides read TGTGCCAGCAGTTCCTCCCCCGCTAACTATGGCTACACCTTC.

CDR3 protein: CASSLVAGDQPQHF. CDR3 DNA: TGCGCCAGCAGCTTGGTGGCAGGCGATCAGCCCCAGCATTTT. The rearrangement joins TRBV5-1 to TRBJ1-5; D is unresolved. Trimming shortened V by 0 bases and J by 5 bases, and 9 bases separated the two germline ends. Germline CDR1 and CDR2: SGHRS and YFSETQ. The CDR3 totals 14 residues. Drawing the rest from reference TRBV5-1 and TRBJ1-5, the complete variable domain is KAGVTQTPRYLIKTRGQQVTLSCSPISGHRSVSWYQQTPGQGLQFLFEYFSETQRNKGNFPGRFSGRQFSNSRSEMNVSTLELGDSALYLCASSLVAGDQPQHFGDGTRLSIL.

This chain joins TRBV5-1 and TRBJ1-1; maybe TRBD1 (5 bases). Trimming removed 4 bases at V and 1 base at J, with 11 bases between. CDR1 and CDR2 from the germline V gene are SGHRS and YFSETQ. The CDR3 spans 14 residues. In nucleotides, the CDR3 is TGCGCCAGCAGCCAGCCCGACAGGAACACTGAAGCTTTCTTT. Amino acids: CASSQPDRNTEAFF.

V usage is TRBV4-3 and J usage is TRBJ2-5; 10 bases fit TRBD2. This CDR3 comprises 16 residues. Germline CDR1 is LGHNA and CDR2 is YSLEER. Germline trimming cut 1 base from V and 1 base from J; bases unmatched to any gene: 3. Written as DNA, the CDR3 is TGCGCCAGCAGCCAAGCTAGCGGGAGCGGCCAAGAGACCCAGTACTTC. This translates into CASSQASGSGQETQYF.

The chain links TRBV28 to TRBJ2-7, with TRBD2 identical over 12 bases. The CDR3 consists of 14 residues. Trimming at V came to 6 bases and at J to 6 bases, leaving 6 bases not matched to a gene. Per the germline V gene, CDR1 is MDHEN and CDR2 is SYDVKM. The CDR3 DNA reads TGTGCCAGCAGGACTAGCGGGAGAGGGGGCGAGCAGTACTTC. It specifies CASRTSGRGGEQYF.

The chain carries TRBV5-4 and TRBJ2-5; possibly TRBD1 for D (6 bases). CDR3 length: 14 amino acids. Germline V lookup: CDR1 SGHNT, CDR2 YYREEE (reference sequence). Trimming removed 2 bases from V and 7 bases from J, with 15 bases in between. The CDR3 DNA reads as TGTGCCAGCAGCTTCGGACAGACCTGGGGGACCCAGTACTTC. Amino acids: CASSFGQTWGTQYF.

The rearrangement links TRBV9 to TRBJ2-2, with 7 bases fitting TRBD2. Trimming took 0 bases from V and 5 from J; bases not matched to a gene: 4. Germline V gene sequence: CDR1 SGDLS, CDR2 YYNGEE. This CDR3 comprises 15 residues. The CDR3 region is CASSVGPSGTGELFF. CDR3 nucleotides: TGTGCCAGCAGCGTAGGGCCTAGCGGAACCGGGGAGCTGTTTTTT.

The chain has TRBV25-1 and TRBJ2-7, with 8 bases fitting TRBD1. The CDR3 loop spans 11 amino acids. V lost 8 bases, J lost 4 bases, and 1 base stayed unmatched. From germline, CDR1 is MGHDK and CDR2 SYGVNS. CDR3 sequence: CASRQGYEQYF. For the CDR3, the DNA is TGTGCCAGCCGACAGGGGTACGAGCAGTACTTC.

The J gene is TRBJ1-1, the V gene TRBV14; no definite D call. The V end was cut by 5 bases, the J end by 0 bases, with 7 bases between. CDR3 size: 13 residues. Germline CDR1 SGHDN, CDR2 FVKESK. The DNA of the CDR3 is TGTGCCAGCAGCTACTATATGAACACTGAAGCTTTCTTT. This codes for CASSYYMNTEAFF.

The chain is built from TRBV15 and TRBJ2-7, with 11 positions matching TRBD1. The CDR3 covers 17 residues. J gave up 7 bases and V 0 bases, and 11 bases lay outside the gene matches. Germline CDR1 LNHNV, CDR2 YYDKDF (reference sequence). This CDR3 reads CATSRDGVGTGGNEQYF. The CDR3 region has the DNA TGTGCCACCAGCAGAGATGGTGTAGGGACAGGGGGAAATGAGCAGTACTTC.

This rearrangement joins TRBV11-2 to TRBJ1-1; possibly TRBD1 for D (5 bases). The germline V gene encodes CDR1 SGHAT and CDR2 FQNNGV. The CDR3 contains 15 residues. Between the trimmed V and J ends, which lost 0 bases and 6 bases, there was a span of 14 bases. This chain's CDR3 is CASSLDPGSRAEAFF. CDR3 bases: TGTGCCAGCAGCTTAGATCCCGGGTCCAGGGCTGAAGCTTTCTTT.

V gene TRBV6-1 combines with J gene TRBJ1-4, with TRBD1 matching 7 bases. This CDR3 has 15 amino acids. Germline values: CDR1 MNHNS, CDR2 SASEGT. J gave up 8 bases and V 1 base, and 7 bases lay outside the gene matches. The CDR3 DNA reads TGTGCCAGCAGTGAAGGGTCAGGGGGTAAGGAAAAACTGTTTTTT. Encoded protein: CASSEGSGGKEKLFF.

This chain links TRBV6-1 with TRBJ1-2; no clear D gene. CDR1 MNHNS and CDR2 SASEGT come from the germline V gene. The germline V and J ends were trimmed by 7 bases and 0 bases, with 3 bases remaining between them. The CDR3 loop spans 11 amino acids. This CDR3 is CASTANYGYTF. CDR3 DNA sequence: TGTGCCAGCACGGCTAACTATGGCTACACCTTC.

A remark on this clone: The same CDR3 arises from other DNA sequences in this sample as well. In DNA form, the CDR3 reads TGCGCCAGCAGCCGAACCGGGACAGGGGCCTACGAGCAGTACTTC. This codes for CASSRTGTGAYEQYF. J is TRBJ2-7 and V is TRBV5-1, with 10 bases that match TRBD1. This CDR3 contains 15 residues. Per germline, CDR1 SGHRS and CDR2 YFSETQ. V gave up 4 bases and J gave up 2 bases; unmatched junction bases: 6.

V usage is TRBV27 and J usage is TRBJ1-1; TRBD1 agrees at 7 bases. The junction had 5 bases not matched to a gene; V was cut back by 6 bases and J by 4 bases. The CDR3 is made up of 13 amino acids. Germline assignment: CDR1 MNHEY and CDR2 SMNVEV (reference sequence). The CDR3 is CASRPYRGTEAFF. The CDR3 bases are TGTGCCAGCAGACCTTACAGGGGCACTGAAGCTTTCTTT.

CDR3 nucleotides: TGTGCCACCAGCAGAGATCGACTAGCGGGACCCTACAATGAGCAGTTCTTC. Translated, it gives CATSRDRLAGPYNEQFF. The J gene is TRBJ2-1, the V gene TRBV15; 11 bases map to TRBD2. Germline assignment: CDR1 LNHNV and CDR2 YYDKDF (reference sequence). J lost 2 bases, V lost 0 bases, and 3 bases had no gene match. The CDR3 loop spans 17 amino acids.

The chain couples TRBV11-2 to TRBJ2-1; D gene unclear. The CDR3 sequence is 14 residues long. The V and J ends lost 2 bases and 7 bases respectively, with 12 bases between them. In germline, CDR1 is SGHAT, CDR2 FQNNGV. Written as DNA, the CDR3 is TGTGCCAGCAGCTTATCCGATCTAGTAAATGAGCAGTTCTTC. It specifies CASSLSDLVNEQFF.

The chain employs TRBV7-2 and TRBJ1-2, with D possibly TRBD1 on 6 matching bases. Trimming shortened V by 3 bases and J by 4 bases, and 12 bases separated the two germline ends. The CDR3 is 14 amino acids. Looked up from germline, CDR1 is SGHTA and CDR2 is FQGNSA. The CDR3 sequence is CASSFGGRIYGYTF. The CDR3 DNA sequence: TGTGCCAGCAGCTTCGGGGGGCGTATCTATGGCTACACCTTC.

CDR3 DNA: TGCGCCAGCAGCCCGGGACAGACAACTAACTATGGCTACACCTTC. This sequence encodes CASSPGQTTNYGYTF. The chain uses TRBV5-1 and TRBJ1-2, with 7 positions matching TRBD1. V gave up 4 bases and J gave up 0 bases; unmatched junction bases: 6. Germline V gene data show CDR1 as SGHRS and CDR2 as YFSETQ. The CDR3 is 15 residues long.